The entry that follows covers one T cell receptor beta chain sequence. The germline V gene encodes CDR1 KGHSH and CDR2 LQKENI. V lost 3 bases, J lost 5 bases, and 5 bases stayed unmatched. This CDR3 comprises 15 residues. The data originate from a study of T cell changes during pregnancy in multiple sclerosis. Measured with immunoSEQ multiplex PCR; TCRdb has only the in-frame clones, and not every one. Of some 41,000 clones in the sample, 80% to 90% are singletons; the top ten hold approximately 1%. The material was CD4+ T cells from peripheral blood mononuclear cells, obtained after pregnancy. V is TRBV18 and J is TRBJ2-7; 12 positions agree with TRBD1. This receptor was obtained from a female donor with multiple sclerosis, enrolled in a pregnancy study. CDR3: CASSPGTGGLDEQYF. In DNA, the CDR3 is TGTGCCAGCTCACCCGGGACAGGGGGCCTCGACGAGCAGTACTTC.